This TCR beta chain came from a study of metastatic and nonmetastatic thyroid tumors. Study-level information: Samples came from malignant and benign thyroid patients, and repertoires were compared across blood and tumor or nodule tissue.

TCRdb reassembled clones from the PCR reads with MiXCR. The profile shows around 27,000 clones, 15% of them singletons. Thyroid surgery was preceded by no treatment in any patient. The CDR3 sequence is 15 residues long. The ends lost 3 bases at V and 1 base at J; junction bases unmatched: 2. CDR1 and CDR2 from the germline V gene are SGHTA and FQGNSA. This clone was counted ten times or more. Other DNA sequences within the sample encode an identical CDR3. The sample consisted of blood. The chain joins TRBV7-2 to TRBJ2-3; 9 bases align to TRBD2. This receptor was obtained from a female donor with papillary thyroid cancer or a benign thyroid nodule (not recorded which). Some clones in this sample may be carry-over from other donors' samples. The CDR3 nucleotides read TGTGCCAGCAGCTTGCGGGAGGGCCGCACAGATACGCAGTATTTT. Translating gives CASSLREGRTDTQYF.